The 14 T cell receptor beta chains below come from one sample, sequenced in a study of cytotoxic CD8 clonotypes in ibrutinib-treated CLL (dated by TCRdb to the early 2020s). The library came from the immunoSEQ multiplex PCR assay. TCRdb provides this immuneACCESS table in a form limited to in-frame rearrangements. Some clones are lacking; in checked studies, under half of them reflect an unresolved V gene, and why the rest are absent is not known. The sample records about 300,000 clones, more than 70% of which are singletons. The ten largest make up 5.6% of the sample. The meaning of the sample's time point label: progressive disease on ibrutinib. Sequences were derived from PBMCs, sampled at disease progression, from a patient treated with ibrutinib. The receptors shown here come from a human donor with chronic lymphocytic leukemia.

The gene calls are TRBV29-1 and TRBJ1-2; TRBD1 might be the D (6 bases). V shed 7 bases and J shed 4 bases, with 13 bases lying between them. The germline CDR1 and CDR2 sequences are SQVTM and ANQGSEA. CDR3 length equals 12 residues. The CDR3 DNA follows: TGCAGCGGCGAGACAGGCTCCTATGGCTACACCTTC. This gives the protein CSGETGSYGYTF.

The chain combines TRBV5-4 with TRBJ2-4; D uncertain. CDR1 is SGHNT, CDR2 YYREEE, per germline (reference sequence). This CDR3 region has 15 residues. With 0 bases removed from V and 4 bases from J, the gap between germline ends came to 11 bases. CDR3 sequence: CASSLEPHPKNIQYF. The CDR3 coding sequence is TGTGCCAGCAGCTTGGAACCCCATCCAAAAAACATTCAGTACTTC.

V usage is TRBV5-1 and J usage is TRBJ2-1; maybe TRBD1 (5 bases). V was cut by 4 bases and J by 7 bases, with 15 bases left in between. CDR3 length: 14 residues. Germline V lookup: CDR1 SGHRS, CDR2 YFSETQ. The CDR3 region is CASSSRVRSNEQFF. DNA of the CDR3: TGCGCCAGCAGCAGCAGGGTGAGGTCAAATGAGCAGTTCTTC.

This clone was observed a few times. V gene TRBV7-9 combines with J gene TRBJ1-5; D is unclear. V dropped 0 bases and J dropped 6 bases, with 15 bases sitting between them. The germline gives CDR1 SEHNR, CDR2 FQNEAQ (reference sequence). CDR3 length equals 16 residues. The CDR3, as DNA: TGTGCCAGCAGCTTAGCTGTCGGGGAAGGCAGTCAGCCCCAGCATTTT. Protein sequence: CASSLAVGEGSQPQHF.

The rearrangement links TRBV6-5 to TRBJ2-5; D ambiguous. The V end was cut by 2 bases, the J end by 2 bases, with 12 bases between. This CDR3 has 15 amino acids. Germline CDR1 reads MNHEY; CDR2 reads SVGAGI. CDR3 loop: CASSYEEGVQETQYF. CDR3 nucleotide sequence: TGTGCCAGCAGTTACGAAGAAGGAGTTCAAGAGACCCAGTACTTC.

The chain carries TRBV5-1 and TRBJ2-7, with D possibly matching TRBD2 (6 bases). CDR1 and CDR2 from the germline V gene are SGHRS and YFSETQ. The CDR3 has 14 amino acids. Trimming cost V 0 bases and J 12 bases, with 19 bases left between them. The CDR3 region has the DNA TGCGCCAGCAGCTTGGATGGGGGGACCCCGGAGGGGTACTTC. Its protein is CASSLDGGTPEGYF.

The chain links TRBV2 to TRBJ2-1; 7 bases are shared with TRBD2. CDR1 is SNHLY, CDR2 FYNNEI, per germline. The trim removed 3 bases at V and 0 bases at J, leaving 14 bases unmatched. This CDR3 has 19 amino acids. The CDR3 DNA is TGTGCCAGCAGTGACCCTACCATTTGGCGGGGGAGCTCCTACAATGAGCAGTTCTTC. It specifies CASSDPTIWRGSSYNEQFF.

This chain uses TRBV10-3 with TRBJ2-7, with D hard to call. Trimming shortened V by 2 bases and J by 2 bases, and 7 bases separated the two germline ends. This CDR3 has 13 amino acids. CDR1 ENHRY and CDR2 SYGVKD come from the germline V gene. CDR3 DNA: TGTGCCATCAGTGAGGACGGACCCTACGAGCAGTACTTC. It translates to CAISEDGPYEQYF.

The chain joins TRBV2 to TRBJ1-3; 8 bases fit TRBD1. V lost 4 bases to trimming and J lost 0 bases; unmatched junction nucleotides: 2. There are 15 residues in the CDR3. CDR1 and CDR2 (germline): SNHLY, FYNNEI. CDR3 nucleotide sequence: TGTGCCAGCAGTGGGACAGGGACCTCTGGAAACACCATATATTTT. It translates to CASSGTGTSGNTIYF.

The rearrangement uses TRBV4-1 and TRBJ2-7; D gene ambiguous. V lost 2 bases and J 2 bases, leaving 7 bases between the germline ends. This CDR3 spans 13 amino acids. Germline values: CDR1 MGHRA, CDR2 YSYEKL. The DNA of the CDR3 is TGCGCCAGCAGCCAATCACTTACCTACGAGCAGTACTTC. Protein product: CASSQSLTYEQYF.

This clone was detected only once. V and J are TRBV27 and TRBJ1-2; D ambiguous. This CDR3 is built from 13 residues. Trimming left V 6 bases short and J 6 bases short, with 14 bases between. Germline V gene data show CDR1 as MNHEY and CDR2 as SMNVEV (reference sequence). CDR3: CASRPGLGDGYTF. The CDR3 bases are TGTGCCAGCAGGCCGGGCCTCGGGGATGGCTACACCTTC.

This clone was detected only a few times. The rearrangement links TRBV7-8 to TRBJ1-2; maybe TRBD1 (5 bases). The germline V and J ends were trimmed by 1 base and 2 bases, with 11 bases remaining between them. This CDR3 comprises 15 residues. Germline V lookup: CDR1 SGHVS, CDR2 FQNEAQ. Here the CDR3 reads CASSLVGGRNYGYTF. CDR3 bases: TGTGCCAGCAGCTTAGTGGGGGGACGGAACTATGGCTACACCTTC. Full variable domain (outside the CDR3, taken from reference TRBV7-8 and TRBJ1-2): GAGVSQSPRYKVAKRGQDVALRCDPISGHVSLFWYQQALGQGPEFLTYFQNEAQLDKSGLPSDRFFAERPEGSVSTLKIQRTQQEDSAVYLCASSLVGGRNYGYTFGSGTRLTVV.

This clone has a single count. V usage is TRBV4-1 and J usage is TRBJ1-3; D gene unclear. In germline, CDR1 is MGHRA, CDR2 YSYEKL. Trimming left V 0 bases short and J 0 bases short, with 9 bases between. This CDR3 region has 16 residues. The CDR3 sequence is CASSQEKGSSGNTIYF. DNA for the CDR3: TGCGCCAGCAGCCAAGAAAAGGGCAGCTCTGGAAACACCATATATTTT.

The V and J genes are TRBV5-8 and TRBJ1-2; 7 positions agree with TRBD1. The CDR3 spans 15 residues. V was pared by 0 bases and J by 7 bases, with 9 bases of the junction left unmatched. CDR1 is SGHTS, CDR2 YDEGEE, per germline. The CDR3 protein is CASSLDQGVGLGYTF. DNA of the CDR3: TGTGCCAGCAGCTTGGACCAGGGGGTTGGCCTTGGCTACACCTTC.